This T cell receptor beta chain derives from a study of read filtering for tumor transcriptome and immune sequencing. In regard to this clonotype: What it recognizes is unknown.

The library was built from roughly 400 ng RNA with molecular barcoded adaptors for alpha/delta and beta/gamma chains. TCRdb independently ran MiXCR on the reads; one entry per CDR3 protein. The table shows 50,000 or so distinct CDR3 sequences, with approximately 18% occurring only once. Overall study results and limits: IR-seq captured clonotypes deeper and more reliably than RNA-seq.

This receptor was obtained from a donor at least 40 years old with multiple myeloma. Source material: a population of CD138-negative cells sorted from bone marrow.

In DNA form, the CDR3 reads TGTGCCAGTAAGACCGGGACGGACGCGAATCAGCCCCAGCATTTT. It specifies CASKTGTDANQPQHF. The genes are TRBV19 and TRBJ1-5; D perhaps matches TRBD1 (5 bases). The CDR3 is 15 amino acids. V gave up 7 bases and J gave up 4 bases, with 17 bases separating them. Germline CDR1 and CDR2: LNHDA and SQIVND (reference sequence). The full variable domain, completed using reference TRBV19 and TRBJ1-5, is DGGITQSPKYLFRKEGQNVTLSCEQNLNHDAMYWYRQDPGQGLRLIYYSQIVNDFQKGDIAEGYSVSREKKESFPLTVTSAQKNPTAFYLCASKTGTDANQPQHFGDGTRLSIL.